This TCR beta chain was captured by sequencing in a study of T cell repertoires in cytomegalovirus infection. Study in general: Indications came from public TCR beta signatures; they pointed to CMV infection and to a matching HLA type. Study-level findings and limits: Carriers of CMV plus the relevant HLA were identified by cumulative public TCR beta family frequency. CMV-specific HLA-C-restricted TCR beta clonotypes dominated the ex vivo response.

Germline V CDR1 and CDR2: MNHEY, SVGAGI. This CDR3 contains 15 residues. V lost 6 bases, J lost 0 bases, and 4 bases stayed unmatched. TCRdb itself ran the reads through MiXCR, one entry per CDR3 protein. This table holds under 800,000 distinct CDR3 sequences, around 24% found once. Comment on this clonotype: Its antigen is not identified.

The TCR sequence derives from a human donor in good health (CMV status not recorded). Some clones in this sample may be carry-over from other donors' samples. The V gene is TRBV6-5, the J gene TRBJ1-1; 10 bases map to TRBD1. Material for sequencing was CD8+ T cells from PBMCs. The DNA of the CDR3 is TGTGCCAGCAGATTTGGACAGGGGGTGAACACTGAAGCTTTCTTT. This translates into CASRFGQGVNTEAFF.